These 27 T cell receptor beta chains were sequenced from one sample in a study of beta chain features in type 1 diabetes. Points from the study as a whole: TCRB CDR3s from Type 1 diabetes patients were moderately but significantly shorter in all four CD4+ subsets.

For these TCRs, the target antigens are not known. Every bit of the isolated RNA underwent reverse transcription, so sequencing read expressed TCRB transcripts. The assay was immunoSEQ multiplex PCR, and TCRdb's table has in-frame clones only and misses some. In the table there are under 55,000 clones, roughly 39% of which are singletons. The sample taken for sequencing was Tregs from blood. Receptor source: a man aged 25-40 years with type 1 diabetes.

J is TRBJ2-3 and V is TRBV30, with 8 positions matching TRBD2. CDR3 length equals 13 residues. The J segment lost 11 bases and the V segment lost 1 base, leaving 8 bases of the junction unmatched. Per the germline V gene, CDR1 is GTSNPN and CDR2 is SVGIG (reference sequence). The CDR3 nucleotides read TGTGCCTGGAGTGGGGTAGCGGGATTGATGCAGTATTTT. This sequence encodes CAWSGVAGLMQYF. Supplemented by reference TRBV30 and TRBJ2-3, the full variable domain reads SQTIHQWPATLVQPVGSPLSLECTVEGTSNPNLYWYRQAAGRGLQLLFYSVGIGQISSEVPQNLSASRPQDRQFILSSKKLLLSDSGFYLCAWSGVAGLMQYFGPGTRLTVL.

J is TRBJ1-5 and V is TRBV19; no reliable D call. With 1 base removed from V and 5 bases from J, the gap between germline ends came to 3 bases. There are 12 residues in the CDR3. Germline lookup yields CDR1 LNHDA and CDR2 SQIVND (reference sequence). The chain's CDR3 is CASSIGDQPQHF. The DNA of the CDR3 is TGTGCCAGTAGTATAGGAGATCAGCCCCAGCATTTT.

The CDR3: CASSLITPGANVLTF. CDR3 sequence (DNA): TGTGCCAGCAGCCTTATTACTCCTGGGGCCAACGTCCTGACTTTC. The rearrangement joins TRBV11-2 to TRBJ2-6; no firm D call. There are 15 residues in the CDR3. From germline, CDR1 is SGHAT and CDR2 FQNNGV. The germline V and J ends were trimmed by 5 bases and 2 bases, with 10 bases remaining between them.

V usage is TRBV28 and J usage is TRBJ2-5; D gene unclear. The CDR3 loop spans 12 amino acids. From germline, CDR1 is MDHEN and CDR2 SYDVKM. V lost 8 bases, J lost 4 bases, and 11 bases lay in between. The CDR3 spells CASRSGRETQYF. CDR3 in DNA: TGTGCCAGCCGTTCTGGGCGAGAGACCCAGTACTTC.

The V call is TRBV6-1, the J call TRBJ1-5, with 7 bases identical to TRBD1. Germline V gives CDR1 MNHNS, CDR2 SASEGT. The V segment lost 9 bases and the J segment 9 bases; nucleotides outside the gene matches: 8. The CDR3 length is 12 residues. This CDR3 is CASDRAGGPQHF. The CDR3, as DNA: TGTGCCAGTGACAGGGCGGGGGGGCCCCAGCATTTT.

The V gene is TRBV5-1, the J gene TRBJ2-7; 9 nucleotides align to TRBD1. The CDR3 sequence is 16 residues long. Germline CDR1 SGHRS, CDR2 YFSETQ. Trimming cost V 4 bases and J 1 base; bases outside gene matches: 9. CDR3 coding DNA: TGCGCCAGCAGCCCGTCGTCCGGGACAGGGTCCTACGAGCAGTACTTC. Its translation: CASSPSSGTGSYEQYF.

Here the CDR3 DNA reads TGTGCCAGCTCACCAATCGAGGAATCAAGCTATGGCTACACCTTC. Protein product: CASSPIEESSYGYTF. The chain links TRBV18 to TRBJ1-2; D remains unclear. Trimming shortened V by 2 bases and J by 4 bases, and 14 bases separated the two germline ends. Germline loops: CDR1 KGHSH, CDR2 LQKENI. The CDR3 runs to 15 residues. Supplemented by reference TRBV18 and TRBJ1-2, the full variable domain reads NAGVMQNPRHLVRRRGQEARLRCSPMKGHSHVYWYRQLPEEGLKFMVYLQKENIIDESGMPKERFSAEFPKEGPSILRIQQVVRGDSAAYFCASSPIEESSYGYTFGSGTRLTVV.

V and J are TRBV6-6 and TRBJ2-7; D might be TRBD2 (6 bases). The CDR3 contains 16 residues. The germline gives CDR1 MNHNY, CDR2 SVGAGI (reference sequence). Trimming removed 2 bases at V and 0 bases at J, with 14 bases between. The CDR3 spells CASSYPLGSSSYEQYF. CDR3 nucleotides: TGTGCCAGCAGTTACCCGCTCGGGAGCAGCTCCTACGAGCAGTACTTC.

The chain combines TRBV6-5 with TRBJ1-2, with a weak D call TRBD1 (5 bases). The germline V gene has CDR1 MNHEY and CDR2 SVGAGI. This CDR3 contains 14 residues. V was shortened by 2 bases and J by 8 bases, with 15 bases between the two germline ends. The CDR3 loop reads CASSYRGHPRGYTF. DNA for the CDR3: TGTGCCAGCAGTTACAGAGGACATCCTAGGGGCTACACCTTC.

The chain's CDR3 is CASSLLGQGNNSPLHF. DNA for the CDR3: TGCGCCAGCAGCTTGCTCGGACAGGGGAATAATTCACCCCTCCACTTT. The chain carries TRBV5-1 and TRBJ1-6; 9 bases align to TRBD1. This CDR3 is built from 16 residues. The germline CDR1 and CDR2 sequences are SGHRS and YFSETQ. V shed 1 base, J shed 5 bases, and the junction held 4 bases outside the gene matches.

This chain links TRBV6-1 with TRBJ1-1; TRBD1 is a possible D gene (5 bases). Trimming removed 1 base from V and 7 bases from J, with 13 bases in between. Germline V gene sequence: CDR1 MNHNS, CDR2 SASEGT. The CDR3 sequence is 14 residues long. CDR3 sequence: CASSEGGEGYEAFF. The CDR3 nucleotides read TGTGCCAGCAGTGAAGGGGGGGAGGGATATGAAGCTTTCTTT.

Only a few counts were recorded for this clone. The rearrangement links TRBV2 to TRBJ2-7; D perhaps matches TRBD1 (7 bases). CDR1 and CDR2 from the germline V gene are SNHLY and FYNNEI. This CDR3 comprises 13 residues. Trimming stripped 8 bases from V and 2 bases from J, with 13 bases between. The DNA of the CDR3 is TGTGCCAGCCAGGGGGGAGCAGCCTACGAGCAGTACTTC. The encoded protein is CASQGGAAYEQYF.

With regard to this clone: Compared with germline, one end of the junction differs, possibly owing to a read error. The chain uses TRBV2 and TRBJ1-2, with D hard to call. There are 13 residues in the CDR3. Looked up from germline, CDR1 is SNHLY and CDR2 is FYNNEI. CDR3 nucleotide sequence: TGTGCCAGCAGCGAAGATTATAACTATGGCTACACCTTC. Translation gives CASSEDYNYGYTF.

The rearrangement links TRBV11-1 to TRBJ2-5; D unresolved. Trimming pared 7 bases from V and 4 bases from J, leaving 13 bases between. The V gene's germline CDR1 is SGHAT and CDR2 FQDESV (reference sequence). The CDR3 totals 13 residues. The CDR3 DNA sequence: TGTGCCAGCACCGGTGATCCACCAGAGACCCAGTACTTC. This codes for CASTGDPPETQYF.

This clone was detected a few times. V gene TRBV7-2 combines with J gene TRBJ2-7; 7 bases line up with TRBD2. This CDR3 contains 14 residues. The trim removed 1 base at V and 5 bases at J, leaving 5 bases unmatched. CDR1 and CDR2 from the germline V gene are SGHTA and FQGNSA. Here the CDR3 reads CASSLERREHEQYF. CDR3 bases: TGTGCCAGCAGCTTAGAACGGCGGGAGCACGAGCAGTACTTC.

The chain couples TRBV5-5 to TRBJ2-7; TRBD1 matches 8 bases. The V gene's germline CDR1 is SGHKS and CDR2 YYEKEE (reference sequence). J lost 0 bases, V lost 4 bases, and 15 bases had no gene match. The CDR3 loop spans 18 amino acids. CDR3 DNA: TGTGCCAGCAGCGAAGGACGGACGGGACAGGTGACCTCCTACGAGCAGTACTTC. Its translation: CASSEGRTGQVTSYEQYF.

V gene TRBV5-5 combines with J gene TRBJ1-5, with 9 bases fitting TRBD1. This CDR3 region has 13 residues. V was clipped by 4 bases and J by 7 bases; unmatched bases: 3. Germline V lookup: CDR1 SGHKS, CDR2 YYEKEE (reference sequence). The CDR3 protein is CASSGDRDQPQHF. The DNA for the CDR3 is TGTGCCAGCAGCGGGGACAGGGACCAGCCCCAGCATTTT. Filled out from reference TRBV5-5 and TRBJ1-5, the complete variable domain reads DAGVTQSPTHLIKTRGQQVTLRCSPISGHKSVSWYQQVLGQGPQFIFQYYEKEERGRGNFPDRFSARQFPNYSSELNVNALLLGDSALYLCASSGDRDQPQHFGDGTRLSIL.

The chain combines TRBV7-2 with TRBJ2-2; 7 bases fit TRBD2. The germline gives CDR1 SGHTA, CDR2 FQGNSA. J lost 4 bases, V lost 6 bases, and 14 bases had no gene match. CDR3 length: 17 amino acids. The CDR3 coding sequence is TGTGCCAGCAGACCTCCGGGGTTAGGGACTATCACCGGGGAGCTGTTTTTT. Its protein is CASRPPGLGTITGELFF. Full variable domain (rest looked up from reference TRBV7-2 and TRBJ2-2): GAGVSQSPSNKVTEKGKDVELRCDPISGHTALYWYRQSLGQGLEFLIYFQGNSAPDKSGLPSDRFSAERTGGSVSTLTIQRTQQEDSAVYLCASRPPGLGTITGELFFGEGSRLTVL.

The genes are TRBV7-2 and TRBJ2-7; TRBD1 matches at 8 bases. V shed 2 bases, J shed 1 base, and the junction held 7 bases outside the gene matches. This CDR3 has 16 residues. The germline CDR1 and CDR2 sequences are SGHTA and FQGNSA. The CDR3 region has the DNA TGTGCCAGCAGCTTATTCCGGCAGGGGGCGTCCTACGAGCAGTACTTC. Residues: CASSLFRQGASYEQYF.

This clone was seen only a few times. The chain employs TRBV7-8 and TRBJ2-3; 7 bases fit TRBD1. The ends lost 4 bases at V and 0 bases at J; junction bases unmatched: 4. The CDR3 has 15 residues. Germline CDR1 reads SGHVS; CDR2 reads FQNEAQ. The chain's CDR3 is CASSSPRGSTDTQYF. CDR3 nucleotides: TGTGCCAGCAGCTCCCCCAGGGGGAGCACAGATACGCAGTATTTT. Full variable domain (outside the CDR3, taken from reference TRBV7-8 and TRBJ2-3): GAGVSQSPRYKVAKRGQDVALRCDPISGHVSLFWYQQALGQGPEFLTYFQNEAQLDKSGLPSDRFFAERPEGSVSTLKIQRTQQEDSAVYLCASSSPRGSTDTQYFGPGTRLTVL.

The sample holds a few counts of this clone. The genes are TRBV18 and TRBJ1-4; 7 bases match TRBD1. Germline V gives CDR1 KGHSH, CDR2 LQKENI. The CDR3 sequence is 15 residues long. The V and J ends lost 3 bases and 4 bases, in that order; junction bases with no gene match: 5. CDR3 nucleotide sequence: TGTGCCAGCTCACCGCCGGGACAGAGTAATGAAAAACTGTTTTTT. It specifies CASSPPGQSNEKLFF. The full variable domain, its missing parts supplied by reference TRBV18 and TRBJ1-4, is NAGVMQNPRHLVRRRGQEARLRCSPMKGHSHVYWYRQLPEEGLKFMVYLQKENIIDESGMPKERFSAEFPKEGPSILRIQQVVRGDSAAYFCASSPPGQSNEKLFFGSGTQLSVL.

This clone has just a few counts. The V call is TRBV7-2, the J call TRBJ2-1, with TRBD2 matching 10 bases. The V gene end was trimmed by 1 base and the J gene end by 5 bases; junction bases not matched to a gene: 5. The CDR3 extends over 16 amino acids. Germline V gives CDR1 SGHTA, CDR2 FQGNSA. The CDR3 reads CASSLGRAGGDNEQFF. Written as DNA, the CDR3 is TGTGCCAGCAGCTTAGGGAGAGCGGGAGGGGACAATGAGCAGTTCTTC.

This clone was found a few times. The genes are TRBV7-2 and TRBJ2-7; 12 nucleotides match TRBD2. The CDR3 consists of 15 residues. Per the germline V gene, CDR1 is SGHTA and CDR2 is FQGNSA. V trimming: 5 bases; J trimming: 0 bases; junction bases outside the gene matches: 2. The CDR3: CASSLTSGSSYEQYF. Written as DNA, the CDR3 is TGTGCCAGCAGCCTGACTAGCGGGAGCTCCTACGAGCAGTACTTC.

J is TRBJ2-2 and V is TRBV6-6; 7 bases map to TRBD2. V shed 5 bases, J shed 2 bases, and the junction held 8 bases outside the gene matches. The germline CDR1 and CDR2 sequences are MNHNY and SVGAGI (reference sequence). The CDR3 is 16 amino acids. CDR3 region: CASSTPSSGNTGELFF. The CDR3 coding sequence is TGTGCCAGCAGTACCCCATCTAGCGGTAACACCGGGGAGCTGTTTTTT.

The table lists this clone with a few counts. The rearrangement joins TRBV18 to TRBJ2-1; 12 bases agree with TRBD2. CDR1 is KGHSH, CDR2 LQKENI, per germline. With 5 bases clipped from V and 4 bases from J, the junction kept 9 bases outside the gene matches. This CDR3 has 17 amino acids. The CDR3 nucleotides are TGTGCCAGCTCAAGCTTGCTGACTAGCGGGGGTTACAATGAGCAGTTCTTC. Amino acid sequence: CASSSLLTSGGYNEQFF.

This clone is medium-sized by share. The chain combines TRBV10-3 with TRBJ1-5; maybe TRBD1 (5 bases). The V gene lost 3 bases and the J gene lost 5 bases, with 8 bases spanning the gap. This CDR3 has 13 amino acids. CDR1 is ENHRY, CDR2 SYGVKD, per germline. This CDR3 is CAISDARDQPQHF. The CDR3, as DNA: TGTGCCATCAGTGACGCCAGGGATCAGCCCCAGCATTTT.

This clone was detected only a few times. The chain recombines TRBV5-4 with TRBJ2-6; unclear D gene. Trimming removed 2 bases at V and 1 base at J, with 10 bases between. The CDR3 consists of 16 residues. The germline CDR1 and CDR2 sequences are SGHNT and YYREEE (reference sequence). CDR3 sequence reads: CASSFRSGSGANVLTF. CDR3 in DNA: TGTGCCAGCAGCTTCCGGTCCGGGTCTGGGGCCAACGTCCTGACTTTC.